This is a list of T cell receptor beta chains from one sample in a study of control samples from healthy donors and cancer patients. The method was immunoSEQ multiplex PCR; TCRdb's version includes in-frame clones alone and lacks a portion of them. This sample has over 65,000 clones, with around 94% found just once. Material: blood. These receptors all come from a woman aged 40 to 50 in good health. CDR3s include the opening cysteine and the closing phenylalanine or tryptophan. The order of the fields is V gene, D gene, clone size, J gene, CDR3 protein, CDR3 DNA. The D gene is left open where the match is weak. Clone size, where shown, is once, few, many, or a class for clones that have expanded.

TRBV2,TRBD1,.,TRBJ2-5,CASSEALRQGAETQYF,TGTGCCAGCAGTGAAGCGCTTCGACAGGGGGCAGAGACCCAGTACTTC
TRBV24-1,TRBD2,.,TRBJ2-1,CATSRGGSPYNEQFF,TGTGCCACTTCCCGCGGGGGGTCGCCCTACAATGAGCAGTTCTTC
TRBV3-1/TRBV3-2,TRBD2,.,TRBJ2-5,CASSQPRGEGTQYF,TGTGCCAGCAGCCAACCTCGGGGGGAAGGGACCCAGTACTTC
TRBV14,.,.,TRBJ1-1,CASSHVGDPAFF,TGTGCCAGCAGCCATGTTGGGGATCCGGCTTTCTTT
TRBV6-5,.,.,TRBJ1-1,CASSLRTGRVTEAFF,TGTGCCAGCAGTCTCCGCACAGGGAGGGTAACTGAAGCTTTCTTT
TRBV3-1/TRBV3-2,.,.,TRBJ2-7,CASSQDTGSRREQYF,TGTGCCAGCAGCCAAGATACGGGATCTCGACGCGAGCAGTACTTC
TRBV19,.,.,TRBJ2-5,CASSITLQETQYF,TGTGCCAGTAGTATAACCCTACAAGAGACCCAGTACTTC
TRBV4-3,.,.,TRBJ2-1,CASSPTDGQYNEQFF,TGCGCCAGCAGCCCGACGGACGGACAATACAATGAGCAGTTCTTC
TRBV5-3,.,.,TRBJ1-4,CARSLEGLHNEKLFF,TGTGCCAGAAGCTTGGAGGGGCTCCATAATGAAAAACTGTTTTTT
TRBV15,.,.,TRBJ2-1,CATSIPEGGVSRIEQFF,TGTGCCACCAGCATTCCAGAGGGGGGAGTTTCCCGCATTGAGCAGTTCTTC
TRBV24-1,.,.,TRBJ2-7,CATAGPGMGEQYF,TGTGCCACCGCAGGACCGGGTATGGGAGAGCAGTACTTC
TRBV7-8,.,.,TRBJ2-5,CASSKGLEETQYF,TGTGCCAGCAGCAAAGGACTGGAAGAGACCCAGTACTTC
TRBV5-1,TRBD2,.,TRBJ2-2,CASSLAGDVGELFF,TGCGCCAGCAGCTTAGCGGGAGATGTCGGGGAGCTGTTTTTT
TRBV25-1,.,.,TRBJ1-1,CASRERGRVGAEAFF,TGTGCCAGCAGGGAGAGGGGGAGGGTGGGCGCTGAAGCTTTCTTT
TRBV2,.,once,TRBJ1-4,CASRQDSTNEKLFF,TGTGCCAGCCGACAGGACTCAACTAATGAAAAACTGTTTTTT
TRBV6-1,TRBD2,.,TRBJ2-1,CASSKGAATGGNEQFF,TGTGCCAGCAGTAAAGGAGCGGCCACCGGGGGGAATGAGCAGTTCTTC
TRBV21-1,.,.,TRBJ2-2,CASSKGGELFF,TGTGCCAGCAGCAAGGGCGGGGAGCTGTTTTTT
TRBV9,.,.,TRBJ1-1,CASSVVGGRMNTEAFF,TGTGCCAGCAGCGTAGTGGGGGGGCGTATGAACACTGAAGCTTTCTTT
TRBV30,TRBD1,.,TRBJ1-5,CAWGTGWHQPQHF,TGTGCCTGGGGGACAGGGTGGCATCAGCCCCAGCATTTT
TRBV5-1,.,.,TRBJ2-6,CASSWTVSGANVLTF,TGCGCCAGCAGCTGGACAGTCTCTGGGGCCAACGTCCTGACTTTC
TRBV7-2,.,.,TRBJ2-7,CASTPPPAGRYEQYF,TGTGCCAGCACCCCCCCGCCGGCAGGGAGGTACGAGCAGTACTTC
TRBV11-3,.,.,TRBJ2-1,CASSPARHFGYNEQFF,TGTGCCAGCAGCCCCGCGCGCCACTTCGGGTACAATGAGCAGTTCTTC
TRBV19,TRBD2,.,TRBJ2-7,CASTSGVREQYF,TGTGCCAGTACTAGCGGAGTCCGCGAGCAGTACTTC
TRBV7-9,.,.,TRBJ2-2,CAIQGNTGELFF,TGTGCCATTCAAGGGAACACCGGGGAGCTGTTTTTT
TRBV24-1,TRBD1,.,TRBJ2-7,CATGTFPGQGSVYEQYF,TGTGCCACCGGGACTTTCCCGGGACAGGGCTCGGTCTACGAGCAGTACTTC
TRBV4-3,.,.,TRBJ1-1,CASSQDSGADNTEAFF,TGCGCCAGCAGCCAAGATTCGGGGGCAGATAACACTGAAGCTTTCTTT
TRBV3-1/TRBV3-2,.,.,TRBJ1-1,CASSQDIGLAFF,TGTGCCAGCAGCCAAGATATCGGTTTGGCTTTCTTT
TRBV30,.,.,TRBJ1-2,CAWSVGVADGYTF,TGTGCCTGGAGTGTAGGCGTTGCGGATGGCTACACCTTC